This T cell receptor beta chain was profiled in a study of control samples from healthy donors and cancer patients. This CDR3 comprises 13 residues. Germline CDR1 reads LGHDT; CDR2 reads YNNKEL (reference sequence). V was trimmed by 5 bases and J by 1 base, leaving 9 bases between them. Only in-frame clones appear in the TCRdb table, and some are missing; sequencing was by immunoSEQ multiplex PCR. The sample comprises over 50,000 clones, approximately 85% of which are singletons, and about 3.8% rests with the top ten. The TCR originated in a man in his forties or fifties in good health. The chain joins TRBV3-1 (or the pseudogene TRBV3-2) to TRBJ2-7; D is perhaps TRBD2 (6 bases). Sequences were obtained from blood. The chain's CDR3 is CASSAGRSYEQYF. The CDR3 DNA follows: TGTGCCAGCAGCGCGGGGAGGTCCTACGAGCAGTACTTC.